The 5 T cell receptor beta chains reported below all come from one sample, sequenced in a study of blood T cell repertoires in COVID-19. Profiled with immunoSEQ multiplex PCR; TCRdb holds only in-frame clones, not every one. The data contain over 120,000 clones, 80% to 90% of them seen just once; the ten biggest clones take up about 1.7%. Sequencing used peripheral blood. The receptors stem from a woman aged 50 to 60 with acute or convalescent COVID-19.

For the CDR3, the DNA is TGTGCCAGCAGCTTAATGTCTGCCGGGGAGCTGTTTTTT. Translated, it gives CASSLMSAGELFF. J is TRBJ2-2 and V is TRBV7-3, with D hard to call. CDR1 and CDR2 (germline): SGHTA, FQGTGA. Trimming cost V 1 base and J 6 bases, with 6 bases left between them. The CDR3 contains 13 residues.

The J gene is TRBJ2-1, the V gene TRBV5-1; D possibly corresponds to TRBD2 (5 bases). The V and J ends lost 4 bases and 8 bases respectively, with 22 bases between them. Germline V gene sequence: CDR1 SGHRS, CDR2 YFSETQ. The CDR3 is 16 residues long. The chain's CDR3 is CASSRTPGSSNDEQFF. The CDR3 nucleotides read TGCGCCAGCAGCAGGACTCCAGGCTCTTCGAACGATGAGCAGTTCTTC.

The V and J genes are TRBV23-1 and TRBJ2-7, with 9 bases aligning to TRBD1. TRBV23-1 carries the ORF label, with uncertain function. V dropped 9 bases and J dropped 9; count of bases not matched to a gene: 9. The CDR3 length is 12 residues. CDR3 region: CARGTGPFGQYF. In DNA form, the CDR3 reads TGCGCCAGAGGGACAGGGCCATTCGGGCAGTACTTC.

The chain carries TRBV7-2 and TRBJ2-1, with TRBD2 identical over 8 bases. Germline values: CDR1 SGHTA, CDR2 FQGNSA. Trimming cost V 5 bases and J 4 bases; bases outside gene matches: 10. This CDR3 is built from 16 residues. The CDR3 is CASSALAGALYNEQFF. CDR3 nucleotides: TGTGCCAGCAGCGCGCTAGCGGGCGCCTTATACAATGAGCAGTTCTTC.

The V and J genes are TRBV24-1 and TRBJ1-5, with TRBD1 matching 10 bases. Trimming cost V 9 bases and J 2 bases; bases outside gene matches: 9. The germline CDR1 and CDR2 sequences are KGHDR and SFDVKD. This CDR3 spans 16 amino acids. Here the CDR3 DNA reads TGTGCCACCGGGGGGACAGGGGAATCGGGCAATCAGCCCCAGCATTTT. The encoded protein is CATGGTGESGNQPQHF.